This is a list of T cell receptor beta chains from one sample in a study of technical replicates of blood from a few donors. Generated by immunoSEQ multiplex PCR, the TCRdb table keeps only in-frame clones and is missing some. Of 84,000 or so clones listed, about 94% were seen once; the top ten hold less than 0.25%. Source material: T cells isolated from PBMCs. These receptors came from a human donor in good health. CDR3s include the opening cysteine and the closing phenylalanine or tryptophan. D genes are given only for firm matches. Not all rows give a size; the values are once, few, many and, for expanded clones, a class.

>.|TRBD1|TRBV12-5|TRBJ1-2
TGTGCTAGCGTTCCGGGACAGGGTCGGGGCTACACCTTC
CASVPGQGRGYTF
>.|TRBD2|TRBV6-1|TRBJ2-7
TGTGCCAGCAGTTTAGCGGGAAGGAGCTCCTACGAGCAGTACTTC
CASSLAGRSSYEQYF
>.|.|TRBV5-1|TRBJ1-2
TGCGCCAGCAGCTTGGGGAAGGACACAGGTGGCTACACCTTC
CASSLGKDTGGYTF
>.|.|TRBV19|TRBJ1-6
TGTGCCAGTAGTCCAGGACAGAATTCACCCCTCCACTTT
CASSPGQNSPLHF
>.|.|TRBV25-1|TRBJ2-2
TGTGCCAGCAGTGGCGGGGGCCGAGGGGAGCTGTTTTTT
CASSGGGRGELFF
>.|TRBD1|TRBV14|TRBJ2-7
TGTGCCAGCAGCTACCCGGGACAGAGCTACGAGCAGTACTTC
CASSYPGQSYEQYF
>.|.|TRBV27|TRBJ2-7
TGTGCCAGCAGTTTAGCGGGTCCTTACGAGCAGTACTTC
CASSLAGPYEQYF
>.|.|TRBV4-1|TRBJ2-3
TGCGCCAGCAGCCTCACCTTGACTAGTCCAGATACGCAGTATTTT
CASSLTLTSPDTQYF
>.|.|TRBV2|TRBJ2-6
TGTGCCACCTCGGCAGGGATGGTGAACGGCGACGTCCTGACTTTC
CATSAGMVNGDVLTF
>.|TRBD2|TRBV20-1|TRBJ2-3
TGCAGTGTCGGCGGGAGAGATACGCAGTATTTT
CSVGGRDTQYF
>.|.|TRBV25-1|TRBJ1-6
TGTGCCAGCAGTTTCACCGGGACTGGAAATTCACCCCTCCACTTT
CASSFTGTGNSPLHF
>.|.|TRBV19|TRBJ1-2
TGTGCCAGTAGTGGGGGAGTCGGACAGCTACCTAACTATGGCTACACCTTC
CASSGGVGQLPNYGYTF
>.|.|TRBV7-9|TRBJ2-5
TGCGCCAGCAGCCGGGGGGCGGAAGAGACCCAGTACTTC
CASSRGAEETQYF
>.|.|TRBV7-3|TRBJ1-1
TGTGCCAGCAGCTTAACGGGCAGGGGCGAAGCTTTCTTT
CASSLTGRGEAFF
>once|.|TRBV28|TRBJ1-2
TGTGCCAGCAGTTTAAGTGGGGCGCGTGGCTACACCTTC
CASSLSGARGYTF
>.|.|TRBV5-1|TRBJ2-7
TGCGCCAGCAGCTCCAACGTGGGAGATGGCTACGAGCAGTACTTC
CASSSNVGDGYEQYF
>.|TRBD1|TRBV4-1|TRBJ1-1
TGCGCCAGCAGCCAAGTCGTCCCGAAGACAGGGACAGGAACTGAAGCTTTCTTT
CASSQVVPKTGTGTEAFF
>.|.|TRBV30|TRBJ1-4
TGTGCCTGGAGTGTACGCGTTAATGAAAAACTGTTTTTT
CAWSVRVNEKLFF
>.|.|TRBV27|TRBJ1-2
TGTGCCAGCAGTTTAAACTTCCCCGGTGATGGCTACACCTTC
CASSLNFPGDGYTF
>.|.|TRBV19|TRBJ2-2
TGTGCCAGTAGTCTAGCAGGGCCTAACACCGGGGAGCTGTTTTTT
CASSLAGPNTGELFF
>.|.|TRBV6-1|TRBJ2-5
TGTGCCAGCAGTGGACAATCGGGGGTGGCAGAGACCCAGTACTTC
CASSGQSGVAETQYF
>once|.|TRBV11-2|TRBJ2-7
TGTGCCAGCAGCCACGCATATGTGGGGACAAGTCACTACGAGCAGTACTTC
CASSHAYVGTSHYEQYF
>.|TRBD1|TRBV28|TRBJ2-1
TGTGCTTCCAGGGGGCTGAGCTCCTACAATGAGCAGTTCTTC
CASRGLSSYNEQFF
>.|.|TRBV2|TRBJ2-3
TGTGCCAGCAGTGAATCCCGGTACTTAAGTCTCACAGATACGCAGTATTTT
CASSESRYLSLTDTQYF
>.|TRBD2|TRBV5-6|TRBJ2-1
TGTGCCAGCAGCCCGCGGGGGGGAGATCTCAATGAGCAGTTCTTC
CASSPRGGDLNEQFF
>.|.|TRBV4-1|TRBJ1-5
TGCGCCAGCAGCCAAGTTCTCAGAGCGCGGCCCCAGCATTTT
CASSQVLRARPQHF
>.|.|TRBV7-2|TRBJ2-3
TGTGCCAGCAGCTTAGAACGGTTTGGCGGGGTGCAGTATTTT
CASSLERFGGVQYF
>.|.|TRBV6-1|TRBJ1-5
TGTGCCAGCAGATCCCCAGGGGTCAGCGATCAGCCCCAGCATTTT
CASRSPGVSDQPQHF
>.|TRBD1|TRBV6-4|TRBJ1-5
TGTGCCAGCAGCCGACAGGGAGGTCAGCCCCAGCATTTT
CASSRQGGQPQHF
>.|TRBD2|TRBV2|TRBJ2-5
TGTGCCAGCACCCCCCTACTGACTAGCGGGGTCCGGGAGACCCAGTACTTC
CASTPLLTSGVRETQYF
>few|.|TRBV7-9|TRBJ1-2
TGTGCCAGCAGCTTAGCTACGAGGGGGTTCGGCTACACCTTC
CASSLATRGFGYTF
>few|TRBD2|TRBV30|TRBJ2-1
TGTGCCTGGAACGTCCCTCGGGGACTAGCGGGGGCACACTACAATGAGCAGTTCTTC
CAWNVPRGLAGAHYNEQFF
>.|.|TRBV5-1|TRBJ1-1
TGCGCCAGCAGCTTGGCCGCAGGTCTGAACACTGAAGCTTTCTTT
CASSLAAGLNTEAFF
>.|.|TRBV19|TRBJ2-3
TGTGCCAGCAAACCTGGGGGGGATACGCAGTATTTT
CASKPGGDTQYF
>.|.|TRBV28|TRBJ2-7
TGTGCCAGCAGTTTACTAGCGAGAGCCTACGAGCAGTACTTC
CASSLLARAYEQYF
>.|.|TRBV13|TRBJ2-1
TGTGCCAGCCGCTCCGTCGGGGACTCCTACAATGAGCAGTTCTTC
CASRSVGDSYNEQFF
>.|TRBD1|TRBV19|TRBJ1-1
TGTGCCCGTAGAGGACAGGGGATCTCCTATAACACTGAAGCTTTCTTT
CARRGQGISYNTEAFF
>.|TRBD2|TRBV9|TRBJ2-7
TGTGCCAGCAGCGTCTCGGCCGGGGGAGGGATCTACGAGCAGTACTTC
CASSVSAGGGIYEQYF
>.|.|TRBV5-1|TRBJ1-2
TGCGCCAGCAGCCTAGACGCCGCTGGCTACACCTTC
CASSLDAAGYTF
>.|.|TRBV2|TRBJ1-2
TGTGCCAGGGCCGGACAAGCCTATGGCTACACCTTC
CARAGQAYGYTF
>.|.|TRBV27|TRBJ2-7
TGTGCCAGCAGTTTAACAGCAGATTACTACGAGCAGTACTTC
CASSLTADYYEQYF
>.|TRBD1|TRBV18|TRBJ1-5
TGTGCCAGCTCACGATTACAGGGGAGAAATCAGCCCCAGCATTTT
CASSRLQGRNQPQHF
>.|TRBD1|TRBV27|TRBJ1-2
TGTGCCAGCACCTCTGGACAGGGTAACTATGGCTACACCTTC
CASTSGQGNYGYTF
>.|TRBD2|TRBV11-2|TRBJ2-3
TGTGCCAGCAGCCAGGGGCGGACTAGCGGCACAGATACGCAGTATTTT
CASSQGRTSGTDTQYF
>.|.|TRBV27|TRBJ2-2
TGTGCCAGTACCCTCTCAGGGTCAAACACCGGGGAGCTGTTTTTT
CASTLSGSNTGELFF
>.|.|TRBV11-2|TRBJ1-2
TGTGCCAGCAGCTTGAATCGAGGAGGGGTACGGGTGGATAACTATGGCTACACCTTC
CASSLNRGGVRVDNYGYTF
>.|.|TRBV11-3|TRBJ1-6
TGTGCCAGCAGCTTAGATCAGGGGATAGAGTCACCCCTCCACTTT
CASSLDQGIESPLHF
>.|.|TRBV19|TRBJ1-4
TGTGCCAGTACCTCGCTGAGGGTTGACGAAAAACTGTTTTTT
CASTSLRVDEKLFF
>.|TRBD1|TRBV28|TRBJ1-2
TGTGCCAGCGGGTCCGGGACAGCCCCTAACTATGGCTACACCTTC
CASGSGTAPNYGYTF
>.|TRBD2|TRBV19|TRBJ2-7
TGTGCCAGTAGTATAAGGCGGGGGGGAGAGTACGAGCAGTACTTC
CASSIRRGGEYEQYF
>.|TRBD1|TRBV14|TRBJ1-4
TGTGCCAGCAGCCTTTTGGTTGGACAGGTCAACGAAAAACTGTTTTTT
CASSLLVGQVNEKLFF
>.|.|TRBV19|TRBJ1-1
TGTGCCAGTAGTATATTTGACAGAGGTGAAGCTTTCTTT
CASSIFDRGEAFF
>.|.|TRBV5-1|TRBJ2-1
TGCGCCAGCAGCCGGGCGTCTGGACAATTCAATGAGCAGTTCTTC
CASSRASGQFNEQFF
>.|.|TRBV5-1|TRBJ1-5
TGCGCCAGCAGCTTGGCCACAGGGTCCAATCAGCCCCAGCATTTT
CASSLATGSNQPQHF
>.|TRBD1|TRBV10-1|TRBJ2-7
TGCGCCAGCAGTTCGAGACAGGGCTACGAGCAGTACTTC
CASSSRQGYEQYF
>.|.|TRBV6-6|TRBJ2-2
TGTGCCAGCAGTTACGGTTCGGTCGGGGAGCTGTTTTTT
CASSYGSVGELFF
>.|.|TRBV6-1|TRBJ1-1
TGTGCCAGCAGTGAAGCTGACAGCCTTAACACTGAAGCTTTCTTT
CASSEADSLNTEAFF
>.|TRBD1|TRBV6-5|TRBJ2-1
TGTGCCAGCAGGTCCGGGGGACAGGGCAGCGATGAGCAGTTCTTC
CASRSGGQGSDEQFF
>.|TRBD1|TRBV27|TRBJ2-7
TGTGCCAGTAGGGACAGGGAATACGAGCAGTACTTC
CASRDREYEQYF